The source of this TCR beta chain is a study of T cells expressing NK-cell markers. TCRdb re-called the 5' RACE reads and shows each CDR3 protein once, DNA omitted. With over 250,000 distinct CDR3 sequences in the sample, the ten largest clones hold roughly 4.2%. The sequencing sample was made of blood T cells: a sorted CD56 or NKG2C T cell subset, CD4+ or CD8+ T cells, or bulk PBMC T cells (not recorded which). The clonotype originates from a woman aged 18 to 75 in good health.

CDR3 amino acids: CASTGPGTDTQYF. The chain links TRBV7-9 to TRBJ2-3; TCRdb calls TRBD1, which cannot be checked without DNA. This CDR3 comprises 13 residues. In germline, CDR1 is SEHNR, CDR2 FQNEAQ (reference sequence). Using reference TRBV7-9 and TRBJ2-3 for the parts outside the CDR3, the full variable domain is DTGVSQNPRHKITKRGQNVTFRCDPISEHNRLYWYRQTLGQGPEFLTYFQNEAQLEKSRLLSDRFSAERPKGSFSTLEIQRTEQGDSAMYLCASTGPGTDTQYFGPGTRLTVL.